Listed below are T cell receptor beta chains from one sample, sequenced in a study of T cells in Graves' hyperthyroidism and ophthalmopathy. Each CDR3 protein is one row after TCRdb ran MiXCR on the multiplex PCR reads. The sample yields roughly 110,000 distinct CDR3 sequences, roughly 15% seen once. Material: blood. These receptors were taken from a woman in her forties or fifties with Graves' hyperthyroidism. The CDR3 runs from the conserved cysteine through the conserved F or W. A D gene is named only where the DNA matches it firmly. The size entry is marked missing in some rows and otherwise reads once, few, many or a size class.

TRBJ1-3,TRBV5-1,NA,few,TGCGCCAGTACGGAAACGGGACCTCAGACCTCTGGAAACACCATATATTTT,CASTETGPQTSGNTIYF
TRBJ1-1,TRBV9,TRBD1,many,TGTGCCAGCAGCGACGGAACAGGGGGGAACACTGAAGCTTTCTTT,CASSDGTGGNTEAFF
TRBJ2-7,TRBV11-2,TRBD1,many,TGTGCCAGCAGCGAGACAGGGGGCCTCGAGCAGTACTTC,CASSETGGLEQYF
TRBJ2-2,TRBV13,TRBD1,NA,TGCGCCACCCAACAACGGACAGGGAACACCGGGGAGCTGTTTTTT,CATQQRTGNTGELFF
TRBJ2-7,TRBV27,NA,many,TGTGCCAGCAGTTTGCCTCGGGCCGGCTACGAGCAGTACTTC,CASSLPRAGYEQYF
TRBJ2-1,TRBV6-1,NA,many,TGTGCCAGCAGTGAAGCAAAGGGACGGCCGTACAATGAGCAGTTCTTC,CASSEAKGRPYNEQFF
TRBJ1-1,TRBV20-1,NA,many,TGCAGTGCTAGAGATGAAGGGCTAAATGCGGCGAACACTGAAGCTTTCTTT,CSARDEGLNAANTEAFF
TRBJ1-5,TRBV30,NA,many,TGTGCCTGGTCCCGAGGGGGAGCGAGCAATCAGCCCCAGCATTTT,CAWSRGGASNQPQHF
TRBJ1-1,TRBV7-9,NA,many,TGTGCCAGCAGCTACAGGGATACGAACACTGAAGCTTTCTTT,CASSYRDTNTEAFF
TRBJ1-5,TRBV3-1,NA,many,TGTGCCAGCAGCCCCGACGGGGAACAGCCCCAGCATTTT,CASSPDGEQPQHF
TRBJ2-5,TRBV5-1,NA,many,TGCGCCAGCAGCTTGCCCAGTCAAGAGACCCAGTACTTC,CASSLPSQETQYF
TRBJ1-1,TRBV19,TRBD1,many,TGTGCCAGTAGAGGGGACAGGGCCGTGGGGAACACTGAAGCTTTCTTT,CASRGDRAVGNTEAFF
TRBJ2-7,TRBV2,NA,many,TGTGCCAGCCGAAGGGACCTAAACTACGAGCAGTACTTC,CASRRDLNYEQYF
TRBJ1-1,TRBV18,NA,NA,TGTGCCAGCCGAGGACTTGGGATGAACACTGAAGCTTTCTTT,CASRGLGMNTEAFF
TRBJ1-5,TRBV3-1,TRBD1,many,TGTGCCAGCAGCCAAGATCACAGGGGAACGCCCCAGCATTTT,CASSQDHRGTPQHF